The T cell receptor (beta chain) under discussion was sequenced for a study of cytomegalovirus exposure and HLA in healthy donors. Points on this clone: Antigen specificity is unknown.

The PCR had 60 Vbeta and 13 Jbeta primers. The data were produced by immunoSEQ multiplex PCR, yet TCRdb's version contains in-frame clones alone and is incomplete. Of roughly 81,000 clones in the sample, around four fifths were seen once. V was cut by 5 bases and J by 3 bases, with 11 bases left in between. Germline assignment: CDR1 LNHDA and CDR2 SQIVND (reference sequence). The CDR3 consists of 13 residues. Notes on the study in general: In a later analysis, across HLA loci, associated TCR counts were highest for DRB1, lowest for HLA-C. There were some public TCRs occurring in many donors, but most TCR sequences were rare.

This TCR was sampled from a boy aged 10-17 years in good health and CMV-seronegative. Specimen: PBMCs. The chain uses TRBV19 and TRBJ2-7, with a possible D match to TRBD1 (5 bases). CDR3 DNA: TGTGCCAGTAGTTCAGGGTTTAGCTACGAGCAGTACTTC. It specifies CASSSGFSYEQYF.